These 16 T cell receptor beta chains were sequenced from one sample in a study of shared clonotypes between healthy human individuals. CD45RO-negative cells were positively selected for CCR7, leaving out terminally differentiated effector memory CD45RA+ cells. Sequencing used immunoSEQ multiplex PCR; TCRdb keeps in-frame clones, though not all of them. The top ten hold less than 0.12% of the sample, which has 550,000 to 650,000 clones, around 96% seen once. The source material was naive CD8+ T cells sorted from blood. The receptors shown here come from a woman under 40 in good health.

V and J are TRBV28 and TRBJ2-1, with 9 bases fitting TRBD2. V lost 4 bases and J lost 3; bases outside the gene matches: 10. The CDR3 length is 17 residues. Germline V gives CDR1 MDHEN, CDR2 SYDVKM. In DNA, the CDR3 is TGTGCCAGCAGTTCCCTTGGGGTAGCGGGGGACTACAATGAGCAGTTCTTC. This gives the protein CASSSLGVAGDYNEQFF. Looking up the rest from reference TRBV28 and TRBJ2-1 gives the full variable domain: DVKVTQSSRYLVKRTGEKVFLECVQDMDHENMFWYRQDPGLGLRLIYFSYDVKMKEKGDIPEGYSVSREKKERFSLILESASTNQTSMYLCASSSLGVAGDYNEQFFGPGTRLTVL.

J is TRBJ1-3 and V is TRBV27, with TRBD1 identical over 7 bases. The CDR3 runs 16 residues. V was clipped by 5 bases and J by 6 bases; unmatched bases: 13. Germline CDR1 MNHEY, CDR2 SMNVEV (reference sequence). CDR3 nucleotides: TGTGCCAGCAGTACAGGGGCTGGGGCAGCCTCAAACACCATATATTTT. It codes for CASSTGAGAASNTIYF.

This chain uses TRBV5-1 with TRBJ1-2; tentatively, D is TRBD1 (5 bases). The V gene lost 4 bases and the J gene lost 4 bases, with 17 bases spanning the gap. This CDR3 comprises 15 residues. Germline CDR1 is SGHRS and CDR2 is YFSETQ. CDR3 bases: TGCGCCAGCAGCACCCAGGGAGGTTATTCCTATGGCTACACCTTC. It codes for CASSTQGGYSYGYTF. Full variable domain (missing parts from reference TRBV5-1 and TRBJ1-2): KAGVTQTPRYLIKTRGQQVTLSCSPISGHRSVSWYQQTPGQGLQFLFEYFSETQRNKGNFPGRFSGRQFSNSRSEMNVSTLELGDSALYLCASSTQGGYSYGYTFGSGTRLTVV.

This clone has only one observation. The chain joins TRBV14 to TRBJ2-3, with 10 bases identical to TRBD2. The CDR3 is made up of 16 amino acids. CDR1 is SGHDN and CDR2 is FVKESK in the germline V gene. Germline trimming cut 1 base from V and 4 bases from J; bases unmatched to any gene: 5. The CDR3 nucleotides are TGTGCCAGCAGCCAAGCAACACTAGCGGGGCCAGATACGCAGTATTTT. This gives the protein CASSQATLAGPDTQYF.

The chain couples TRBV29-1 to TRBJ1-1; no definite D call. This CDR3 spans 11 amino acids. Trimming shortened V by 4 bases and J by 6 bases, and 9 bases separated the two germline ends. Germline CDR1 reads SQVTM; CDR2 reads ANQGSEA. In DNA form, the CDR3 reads TGCAGCGTTGGTTTGTGGGCTGAAGCTTTCTTT. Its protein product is CSVGLWAEAFF.

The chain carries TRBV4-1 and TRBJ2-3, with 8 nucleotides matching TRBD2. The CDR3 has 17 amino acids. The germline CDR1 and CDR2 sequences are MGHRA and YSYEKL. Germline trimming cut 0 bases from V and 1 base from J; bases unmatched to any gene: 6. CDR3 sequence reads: CASSQDPTGGGTDTQYF. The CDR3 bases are TGCGCCAGCAGCCAAGATCCAACGGGAGGGGGCACAGATACGCAGTATTTT.

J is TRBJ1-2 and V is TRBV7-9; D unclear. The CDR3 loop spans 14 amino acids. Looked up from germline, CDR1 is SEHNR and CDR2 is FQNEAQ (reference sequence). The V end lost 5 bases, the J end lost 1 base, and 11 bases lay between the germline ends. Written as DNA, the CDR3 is TGTGCCAGCAGCGACGTCTTCGATAACTATGGCTACACCTTC. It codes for CASSDVFDNYGYTF.

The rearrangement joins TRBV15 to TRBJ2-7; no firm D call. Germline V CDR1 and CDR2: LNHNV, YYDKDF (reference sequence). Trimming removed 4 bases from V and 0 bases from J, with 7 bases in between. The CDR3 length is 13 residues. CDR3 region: CATSMQNSYEQYF. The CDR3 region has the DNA TGTGCCACCAGCATGCAGAACTCCTACGAGCAGTACTTC.

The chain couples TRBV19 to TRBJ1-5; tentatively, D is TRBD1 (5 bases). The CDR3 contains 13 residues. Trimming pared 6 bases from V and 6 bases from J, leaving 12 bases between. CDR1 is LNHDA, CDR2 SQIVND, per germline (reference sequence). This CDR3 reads CASRGGAFQPQHF. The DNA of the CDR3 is TGTGCCAGTAGGGGGGGAGCGTTTCAGCCCCAGCATTTT.

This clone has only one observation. The CDR3 DNA is TGTGCCAGCAGTTCCCGGGGTGGCACATCCTATGGCTACACCTTC. Translation gives CASSSRGGTSYGYTF. The V gene is TRBV27, the J gene TRBJ1-2, with D uncertain. The germline gives CDR1 MNHEY, CDR2 SMNVEV (reference sequence). Trimming shortened V by 4 bases and J by 4 bases, and 16 bases separated the two germline ends. The CDR3 has 15 residues.

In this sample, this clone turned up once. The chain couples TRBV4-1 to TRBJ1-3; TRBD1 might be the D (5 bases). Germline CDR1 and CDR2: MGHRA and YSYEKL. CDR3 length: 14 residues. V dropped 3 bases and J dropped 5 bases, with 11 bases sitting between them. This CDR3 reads CASSQEGLRNTIYF. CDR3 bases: TGCGCCAGCAGCCAGGAGGGGCTGAGAAACACCATATATTTT.

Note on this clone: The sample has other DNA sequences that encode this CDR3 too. CDR3 in amino acids: CASSLEQGSYNEQFF. The CDR3 region has the DNA TGCGCCAGCAGCTTGGAGCAGGGGTCCTACAATGAGCAGTTCTTC. V and J are TRBV5-1 and TRBJ2-1, with a possible D match to TRBD1 (6 bases). Trimming pared 0 bases from V and 1 base from J, leaving 8 bases between. CDR3 size: 15 residues. Germline CDR1 reads SGHRS; CDR2 reads YFSETQ. The full variable domain, rest sourced from reference TRBV5-1 and TRBJ2-1, is KAGVTQTPRYLIKTRGQQVTLSCSPISGHRSVSWYQQTPGQGLQFLFEYFSETQRNKGNFPGRFSGRQFSNSRSEMNVSTLELGDSALYLCASSLEQGSYNEQFFGPGTRLTVL.

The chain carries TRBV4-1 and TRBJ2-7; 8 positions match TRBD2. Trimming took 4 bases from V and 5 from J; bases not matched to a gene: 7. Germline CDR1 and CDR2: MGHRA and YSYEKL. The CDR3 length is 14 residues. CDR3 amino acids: CASSRSGSSHEQYF. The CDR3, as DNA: TGCGCCAGCAGCCGGAGCGGGAGTTCCCACGAGCAGTACTTC.

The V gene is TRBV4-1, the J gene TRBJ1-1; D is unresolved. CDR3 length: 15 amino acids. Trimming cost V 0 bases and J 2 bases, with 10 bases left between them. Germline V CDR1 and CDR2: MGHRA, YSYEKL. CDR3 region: CASSQDGLGNTEAFF. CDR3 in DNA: TGCGCCAGCAGCCAAGATGGGCTGGGAAACACTGAAGCTTTCTTT.

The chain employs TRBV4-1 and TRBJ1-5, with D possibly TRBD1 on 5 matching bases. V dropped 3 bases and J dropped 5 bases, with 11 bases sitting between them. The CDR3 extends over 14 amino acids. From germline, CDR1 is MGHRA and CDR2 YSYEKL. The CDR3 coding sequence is TGCGCCAGCAGCCACGGAGGGGATTATCAGCCCCAGCATTTT. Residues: CASSHGGDYQPQHF.

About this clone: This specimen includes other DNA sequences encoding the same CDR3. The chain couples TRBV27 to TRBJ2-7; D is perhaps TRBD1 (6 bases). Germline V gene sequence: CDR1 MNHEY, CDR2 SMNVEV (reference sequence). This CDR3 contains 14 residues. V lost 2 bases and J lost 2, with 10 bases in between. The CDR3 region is CASSLAGATYEQYF. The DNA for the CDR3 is TGTGCCAGCAGTTTAGCAGGGGCCACCTACGAGCAGTACTTC.